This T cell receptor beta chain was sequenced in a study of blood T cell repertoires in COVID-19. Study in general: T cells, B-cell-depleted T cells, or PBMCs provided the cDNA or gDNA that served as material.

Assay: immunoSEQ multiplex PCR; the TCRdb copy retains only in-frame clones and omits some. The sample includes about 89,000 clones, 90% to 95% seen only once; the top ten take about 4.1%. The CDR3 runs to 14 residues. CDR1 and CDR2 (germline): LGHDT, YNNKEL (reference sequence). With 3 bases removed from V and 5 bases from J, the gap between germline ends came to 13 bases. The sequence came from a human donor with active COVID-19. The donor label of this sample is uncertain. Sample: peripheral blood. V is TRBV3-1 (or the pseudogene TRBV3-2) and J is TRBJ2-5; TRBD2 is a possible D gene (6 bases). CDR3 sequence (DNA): TGTGCCAGCAGCCAGGGGGGTTATGGGGAGACCCAGTACTTC. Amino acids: CASSQGGYGETQYF.